This TCR beta chain is from a study of blood T cell repertoires in COVID-19. Study-wide background: COVID-19 samples collected from the United States, Italy and Spain covered acute and convalescent phases. T cells, B-cell-depleted T cells, or PBMCs provided the cDNA or gDNA that served as material.

In the study's own analysis: Amplified reference gene primers provided the basis for estimating nucleated cell counts. Assay: immunoSEQ multiplex PCR; the TCRdb copy retains only in-frame clones and omits some. V and J calls and clone size are copied from that table; D and trimming were computed from the DNA. Among around 100,000 clones listed, approximately 87% were seen once. This clone was seen a handful of times. This clonotype was sampled from a human donor with acute or convalescent COVID-19. The donor label of this sample is uncertain. The sequenced sample consisted of peripheral blood.

The CDR3: CSAARGTEAFF. The CDR3 DNA reads as TGCAGTGCCGCCAGGGGAACTGAAGCTTTCTTT. J is TRBJ1-1 and V is TRBV20-1, with a tentative D call TRBD1 (6 bases). Germline V CDR1 and CDR2: DFQATT, SNEGSKA (reference sequence). Trimming pared 6 bases from V and 5 bases from J, leaving 10 bases between. This CDR3 has 11 residues.